This T cell receptor (beta chain) was found in a study of T cell responses to AZD1222 COVID-19 vaccine. Background on the study: Samples with a second dose at about 4 or about 12 weeks were pooled together. Study results and caveats: Repertoires were obtained only post-peak T cell response. Following two doses of AZD1222, Spike-specific TCR breadth and depth rose. White British donors predominated, females outnumbered males, and clonal diversity was possibly underestimated.

Libraries were prepared by immunoSEQ multiplex PCR; TCRdb keeps only in-frame clonotypes and omits some of them. There are roughly 55,000 clones in the sample; more than 80% occur only once, and around 2% lies in the top ten. Per germline, CDR1 MNHNS and CDR2 SASEGT. Losses at the gene ends were 1 base for V and 3 bases for J; bases not matched to a gene: 5. The CDR3 consists of 17 residues. With respect to this clone: What it binds is unknown.

The chain joins TRBV6-1 to TRBJ2-5; 13 bases are shared with TRBD2. The clonotype was recovered from an adult in good health. The sample was peripheral blood, taken on day 0 of AZD1222 vaccination. The CDR3 bases are TGTGCCAGCAGTGAAGGCTCGACTAGCGGGGGGAAAGAGACCCAGTACTTC. This codes for CASSEGSTSGGKETQYF.